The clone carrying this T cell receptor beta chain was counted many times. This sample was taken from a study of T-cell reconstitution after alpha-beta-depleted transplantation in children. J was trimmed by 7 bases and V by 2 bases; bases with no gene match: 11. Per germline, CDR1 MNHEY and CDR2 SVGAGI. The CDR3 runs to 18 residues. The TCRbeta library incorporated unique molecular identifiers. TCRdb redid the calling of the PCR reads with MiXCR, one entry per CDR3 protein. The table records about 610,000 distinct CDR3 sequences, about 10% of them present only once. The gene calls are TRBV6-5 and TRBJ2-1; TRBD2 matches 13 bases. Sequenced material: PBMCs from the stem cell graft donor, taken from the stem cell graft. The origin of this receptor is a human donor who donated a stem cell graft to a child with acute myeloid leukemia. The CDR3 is CASSYRGTSGNVRNEQFF. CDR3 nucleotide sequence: TGTGCCAGCAGTTACCGGGGGACTAGCGGGAATGTTAGGAATGAGCAGTTCTTC.